This TCR beta chain stems from a study of beta chain features in type 1 diabetes. Study results and caveats: A moderate, significant TCRB CDR3 shortening appeared in type 1 diabetes across four CD4+ subsets.

Expressed TCRB transcripts were sequenced after all isolated RNA was converted to cDNA. TCRdb's table, derived via immunoSEQ multiplex PCR, lists solely in-frame clones and lacks some. The sample has some 640,000 clones; around an eighth are singletons. Germline CDR1 is MNHNS and CDR2 is SASEGT. The J segment lost 4 bases and the V segment lost 5 bases, leaving 3 bases of the junction unmatched. The CDR3 is 13 amino acids. Sorting based on CD45RO/CCR7/CD25/CD127/CD95/CD27 separated CD4+ naive, central memory, regulatory and stem cell-like memory cells. Purity exceeding 95% was reached by all sorted populations. This clone was seen a handful of times. Its target is not known.

The sequenced sample was naive CD4+ T cells from blood. This TCR derives from a man younger than 35 with type 1 diabetes. This sequence joins TRBV6-1 and TRBJ1-1; 8 bases agree with TRBD1. The CDR3 nucleotides are TGTGCCAGCAGTACAGGGGGTCGCACTGAAGCTTTCTTT. It is translated as CASSTGGRTEAFF.